The 21 T cell receptor beta chains presented below share a single source sample, sequenced in a study of cytomegalovirus exposure and HLA in healthy donors. PCR primers comprised 60 Vbeta and 13 Jbeta primers. Here immunoSEQ multiplex PCR was the method, and the copy in TCRdb shows in-frame clones only, minus some. The sample holds about 160,000 clones, around 86% seen once. Input material: PBMCs. Receptors were obtained from a man aged 45-60 years in good health and CMV-seropositive.

The chain has TRBV7-3 and TRBJ2-1; 9 bases map to TRBD2. This CDR3 is built from 18 residues. V shed 1 base, J shed 4 bases, and the junction held 11 bases outside the gene matches. Germline CDR1 reads SGHTA; CDR2 reads FQGTGA. The CDR3 protein is CASSLSASGTVAYNEQFF. CDR3 DNA sequence: TGTGCCAGCAGCTTAAGTGCTAGCGGGACGGTTGCTTACAATGAGCAGTTCTTC.

This chain connects TRBV5-4 to TRBJ2-2; 8 bases align to TRBD2. From germline, CDR1 is SGHNT and CDR2 YYREEE (reference sequence). CDR3 length: 14 amino acids. Trimming at V came to 4 bases and at J to 2 bases, leaving 1 base not matched to a gene. CDR3 bases: TGTGCCAGCAGCCGGACTAGCAACACCGGGGAGCTGTTTTTT. Residues: CASSRTSNTGELFF.

The genes are TRBV19 and TRBJ2-6, with 10 positions matching TRBD1. The junction had 5 bases not matched to a gene; V was cut back by 0 bases and J by 0 bases. This CDR3 region has 19 residues. Germline lookup yields CDR1 LNHDA and CDR2 SQIVND (reference sequence). CDR3 in amino acids: CASSIERGQGPSGANVLTF. The CDR3 DNA reads TGTGCCAGTAGTATAGAGAGGGGACAGGGGCCCTCTGGGGCCAACGTCCTGACTTTC.

This clone occurred a few times. V usage is TRBV19 and J usage is TRBJ1-2; 11 positions agree with TRBD1. With 6 bases clipped from V and 5 bases from J, the junction kept 14 bases outside the gene matches. The CDR3 spans 17 residues. Germline-derived CDR1 and CDR2 are LNHDA and SQIVND (reference sequence). CDR3 sequence: CASSRTGGTPITYGYTF. CDR3 bases: TGTGCCAGTAGCCGGACAGGGGGCACCCCTATTACTTATGGCTACACCTTC.

The chain recombines TRBV28 with TRBJ2-7, with 11 bases aligning to TRBD1. V lost 5 bases, J lost 6 bases, and 12 bases stayed unmatched. There are 16 residues in the CDR3. Germline V lookup: CDR1 MDHEN, CDR2 SYDVKM. This CDR3 is CASSGFTGTGGLEQYF. CDR3 DNA: TGTGCCAGCAGTGGTTTTACCGGGACAGGGGGACTCGAGCAGTACTTC.

The rearrangement joins TRBV13 to TRBJ1-4; TRBD1 agrees at 9 bases. The CDR3 is 14 residues long. The V and J ends lost 5 bases and 7 bases, in that order; junction bases with no gene match: 5. Germline loops: CDR1 PRHDT, CDR2 FYEKMQ (reference sequence). The CDR3 reads CASSQGTGSEKLFF. CDR3 DNA: TGTGCCAGCAGCCAAGGGACAGGGAGTGAAAAACTGTTTTTT.

The rearrangement joins TRBV6-5 to TRBJ2-3; tentative D call: TRBD1 (5 bases). Germline V gene lookup returns CDR1 MNHEY and CDR2 SVGAGI. The V and J ends lost 0 bases and 4 bases respectively, with 14 bases between them. This CDR3 has 16 residues. CDR3 sequence (DNA): TGTGCCAGCAGTTACTCGGGGCCCGGTGGTTCAGATACGCAGTATTTT. It specifies CASSYSGPGGSDTQYF.

This chain connects TRBV9 to TRBJ1-3, with 8 bases aligning to TRBD1. The CDR3 sequence is 21 residues long. Per germline, CDR1 SGDLS and CDR2 YYNGEE. V was clipped by 3 bases and J by 0 bases; unmatched bases: 20. The CDR3 region is CASSAKRRRETGDSSGNTIYF. The CDR3 coding sequence is TGTGCCAGCAGCGCAAAAAGGCGGAGAGAGACAGGGGATTCCTCTGGAAACACCATATATTTT.

The chain couples TRBV5-1 to TRBJ2-3; D gene uncertain. Trimming stripped 5 bases from V and 4 bases from J, with 17 bases between. Germline assignment: CDR1 SGHRS and CDR2 YFSETQ. The CDR3 runs 15 residues. CDR3 amino acids: CASSLESRAADTQYF. CDR3 DNA: TGCGCCAGCAGTCTCGAGTCTCGTGCGGCAGATACGCAGTATTTT.

The rearrangement joins TRBV6-1 to TRBJ1-1, with TRBD1 matching 9 bases. Losses at the gene ends were 4 bases for V and 0 bases for J; bases not matched to a gene: 6. In germline, CDR1 is MNHNS, CDR2 SASEGT. CDR3 length: 16 amino acids. The CDR3 protein is CASSAGTGPMNTEAFF. The CDR3 coding sequence is TGTGCCAGCAGTGCTGGGACAGGGCCCATGAACACTGAAGCTTTCTTT.

The genes are TRBV5-8 and TRBJ1-5; the D gene is possibly TRBD1 (5 bases). The CDR3 consists of 17 residues. CDR1 SGHTS and CDR2 YDEGEE come from the germline V gene. V was clipped by 0 bases and J by 9 bases, with 22 bases between them. The CDR3 DNA reads TGTGCCAGCAGCTTGGGGGGCAGGGCGCTGGCGGTGGGGCCCCAGCATTTT. Translation: CASSLGGRALAVGPQHF.

The chain joins TRBV28 to TRBJ1-6; TRBD1 might be the D (5 bases). Trimming took off 5 bases at V and 6 bases at J, with 17 bases between the two ends. Germline CDR1 is MDHEN and CDR2 is SYDVKM. This CDR3 region has 16 residues. The CDR3 protein is CASSTGGDRFNSPLHF. The CDR3, as DNA: TGTGCCAGCAGTACCGGGGGGGACCGGTTTAATTCACCCCTCCACTTT.

The chain links TRBV6-5 to TRBJ2-7; 11 nucleotides match TRBD2. CDR1 is MNHEY and CDR2 is SVGAGI in the germline V gene. The CDR3 covers 15 residues. Losses at the gene ends were 2 bases for V and 1 base for J; bases not matched to a gene: 1. In nucleotides, the CDR3 is TGTGCCAGCAGTTACGGGACTAGCGGATCCTACGAGCAGTACTTC. It codes for CASSYGTSGSYEQYF.

V usage is TRBV11-3 and J usage is TRBJ2-1; 8 nucleotides align to TRBD2. Germline CDR1 and CDR2: SGHNT and YENEEA. The CDR3 is 18 residues long. V dropped 1 base and J dropped 8; count of bases not matched to a gene: 16. DNA of the CDR3: TGTGCCAGCAGCTTAGGGTCGTCCGGGACTAGTTTTGGGTATGAGCAGTTCTTC. Translating it yields CASSLGSSGTSFGYEQFF.

The rearrangement links TRBV11-2 to TRBJ2-7; weak D call: TRBD1 (6 bases). The ends were cut back, 2 bases at V and 0 bases at J, with 14 bases in the middle. The CDR3 loop spans 16 amino acids. The germline V gene has CDR1 SGHAT and CDR2 FQNNGV. CDR3 residues: CASSLNTGLSSYEQYF. The CDR3, as DNA: TGTGCCAGCAGCTTAAATACAGGGCTGAGCTCCTACGAGCAGTACTTC. Complete variable domain (other parts from reference TRBV11-2 and TRBJ2-7): EAGVAQSPRYKIIEKRQSVAFWCNPISGHATLYWYQQILGQGPKLLIQFQNNGVVDDSQLPKDRFSAERLKGVDSTLKIQPAKLEDSAVYLCASSLNTGLSSYEQYFGPGTRLTVT.

This clone was observed a handful of times. This rearrangement joins TRBV10-3 to TRBJ2-5; 8 bases fit TRBD1. The J call is uncertain, as TRBJ2-7 better fits the DNA end. Germline V gene lookup returns CDR1 ENHRY and CDR2 SYGVKD. The CDR3 length is 15 residues. The CDR3 DNA is TGTGCCATCAGTGAGTTGGCAGGGGGCAAATACGAGCAGTACTTC. Translating it yields CAISELAGGKYEQYF.

The chain carries TRBV9 and TRBJ1-2, with no clear D. V was cut by 0 bases and J by 4 bases, with 7 bases left in between. Germline V gene sequence: CDR1 SGDLS, CDR2 YYNGEE. The CDR3 covers 13 residues. The CDR3 DNA reads as TGTGCCAGCAGCGTAGAAACGGGCTATGGCTACACCTTC. Protein sequence: CASSVETGYGYTF.

This clone was observed once. V usage is TRBV2 and J usage is TRBJ2-7; 15 bases map to TRBD2. Germline V gene sequence: CDR1 SNHLY, CDR2 FYNNEI. The CDR3 sequence is 19 residues long. The V segment lost 5 bases and the J segment 0 bases; nucleotides outside the gene matches: 11. The DNA of the CDR3 is TGTGCCAGCAGTACAGGGGGACTAGCGGGAGGTCCATCCTCCTACGAGCAGTACTTC. It translates to CASSTGGLAGGPSSYEQYF.

V gene TRBV5-1 combines with J gene TRBJ1-5; D not resolved. Germline lookup yields CDR1 SGHRS and CDR2 YFSETQ. The length of the CDR3 is 15 residues. V was cut by 1 base and J by 5 bases, with 13 bases left in between. CDR3 bases: TGCGCCAGCAGCTTGACCGGGGAGGTTCATCAGCCCCAGCATTTT. Encoded protein: CASSLTGEVHQPQHF.

V usage is TRBV4-1 and J usage is TRBJ1-6, with a tentative D call TRBD1 (6 bases). The V end was cut by 0 bases, the J end by 9 bases, with 15 bases between. Per germline, CDR1 MGHRA and CDR2 YSYEKL. This CDR3 comprises 16 residues. The CDR3: CASSQEGHDFRSPLHF. As DNA, the CDR3 is TGCGCCAGCAGCCAAGAGGGACACGACTTTCGTTCACCCCTCCACTTT.

This clone was found once. The genes are TRBV6-6 and TRBJ2-5; 9 nucleotides line up with TRBD2. Germline CDR1 and CDR2: MNHNY and SVGAGI (reference sequence). The J segment lost 2 bases and the V segment lost 6 bases, leaving 10 bases of the junction unmatched. The CDR3 covers 16 residues. The CDR3 reads CASRLTGAGGQETQYF. CDR3 DNA sequence: TGTGCCAGCAGACTGACTGGGGCGGGAGGGCAAGAGACCCAGTACTTC.